The TCR beta chain described here comes from a study of CD8 T cells in ankylosing spondylitis. Findings and caveats of the study: Matched ankylosing spondylitis synovial fluid reportedly showed significant enrichment of disease-linked clones. Clones linked with disease were CD8+ and fairly uncommon in the peripheral blood. Among TCR beta sequences, a motif of several highly homologous variants appeared characteristic of ankylosing spondylitis blood.

In regard to this clonotype: As yet, its antigen is unknown.

CDR3 length: 16 amino acids. From germline, CDR1 is MNHEY and CDR2 SMNVEV (reference sequence). V was cut by 4 bases and J by 6 bases, with 19 bases left in between. Via MiXCR, TCRdb re-called the 5' RACE reads, giving one row per CDR3 protein. Of over 700,000 distinct CDR3 sequences listed, 15% to 20% were seen once; the top ten hold roughly a fifth. This receptor was taken from a male donor with ankylosing spondylitis. V usage is TRBV27 and J usage is TRBJ2-1, with TRBD2 as a possible D gene (5 bases). The source material was blood, either unsorted or a sorted T cell fraction (not recorded which). CDR3 DNA: TGTGCCAGCAGTTCCGTTTTCGGGATTGTGAGCAATGAGCAGTTCTTC. Residues: CASSSVFGIVSNEQFF.